This T cell receptor beta chain was recovered during a study of blood T cell repertoires in COVID-19. Whole-study context: Whether acute or convalescent, the COVID-19 samples came from the United States, Italy and Spain.

The CDR3 totals 14 residues. Trimming left V 7 bases short and J 4 bases short, with 16 bases between. Germline CDR1 is MNHEY and CDR2 is SVGAGI. Per the original data handling: The authors estimated nucleated cell counts from reference gene primer amplification. Profiled with immunoSEQ multiplex PCR; TCRdb holds only in-frame clones, not every one. D and trimming come from the DNA, and the V and J calls and clone size come from that table. The profile shows 350,000 to 550,000 clones, about 89% of them singletons. The sequenced sample consisted of peripheral blood. This sequence was found in a woman in her twenties or thirties with acute or convalescent COVID-19. The chain uses TRBV6-5 and TRBJ1-1; D not resolved. The CDR3 DNA follows: TGTGCCAGCACCTACTACCGCCAGAGCACTGAAGCTTTCTTT. This translates into CASTYYRQSTEAFF.